The present TCR beta chain was sequenced within a study of siplizumab effects on memory and regulatory T cells (dated by TCRdb to between 2018 and 2021). About the investigation overall: The study examined how the anti-CD2 antibody siplizumab affects alloreactive T-cell subsets in allogeneic mixed lymphocyte reactions built from human PBMCs. Beyond this particular receptor, the publication reports: Of the alloreactive CD4+ clones that could be mapped, the Treg-derived share averaged approximately 67% with siplizumab compared with 25% to 30% in control reactions. Whether proliferating Tregs from siplizumab cultures actually had suppressive function was not functionally confirmed. For roughly 75-97% of proliferating CD4+ or CD8+ clones, no naive or memory phenotype could be assigned. Compared with memory T cells, unstimulated naive T cells appeared more diverse, and naive cells seemed to make a substantial contribution to the alloresponse. Because sequences below about 10^-5 frequency were poorly captured, only a minor fraction of alloreactive clones could be mapped to unstimulated subsets. The cumulative frequency of alloreactive sequences that could be traced back to unstimulated CD4+ memory T cells was significantly reduced by siplizumab.

A note on this clone: Its target antigen remains unknown. One base away there is no much larger clone; base qualities are not given.

Spanning cysteine to phenylalanine, the CDR3 consists of 15 amino acids. Of all the DNA, just the CDR3 is kept, 45 bases in frame from base 1. V is cut by 8 bases and J by 1 base, and the space between the germline ends is 14 bases. CDR1 WNHNN and CDR2 SYGVQD were looked up in the germline V gene (reference sequence). Libraries were constructed by the immunoSEQ multiplex PCR assay. About 9.9 x 10^4 TCR templates per sample were assayed by the deep sequencing platform. Genomic DNA extracted from sorted T cells was the material used for TCRbeta CDR3 sequencing. The paper's processing steps were these. The R programming language was used for clonal analysis of the TCRbeta CDR3 data. Unstimulated samples were compared with post-reaction CFSE-low samples to define alloreactive CD4+ and CD8+ clones. Regulatory or non-regulatory origin of alloreactive CD4+ clones was assigned by matching sequences to the sorted unstimulated Treg and non-Treg repertoires. The table comes from immuneACCESS by way of TCRdb, which keeps in-frame sequences with V and J called. Part of the clones is missing from these tables; in studies checked, under half for an unresolved V gene and the rest for unknown reasons. The V and J calls and the clone size are those of that table, but D and trimming were determined from the DNA. Across this sample there are approximately 90,000 clones, with approximately 93% seen only once. Roughly 0.3% of the sample comes from the top ten.

Sorted unstimulated T cells, along with proliferating T cells recovered from mixed lymphocyte reactions, underwent TCRbeta CDR3 sequencing. Fresh whole blood from nine to ten HLA-typed healthy donors was used as the source from which PBMCs were isolated. To map where alloreactive clones came from, CD4+ non-regulatory T cells in the unstimulated state were FACS-sorted. The V and J genes are TRBV10-1 and TRBJ2-2; the D gene is perhaps TRBD1, on 6 matching bases. The TCR comes from a human donor in good health. The specimen was non-Treg CD4+ T cells sorted from blood. What this sample's cell subset or site label stands for: FACS-sorted unstimulated CD4+ non-regulatory T cells. The CDR3 has the sequence CASGRQEQNTGELFF. The bases read TGCGCCAGCGGACGACAGGAACAGAACACCGGGGAGCTGTTTTTT.